The entry below gives a single T cell receptor (beta chain) sequence along with its context. As originally analysed: The authors estimated nucleated cell counts from reference gene primer amplification. Using immunoSEQ multiplex PCR, the repertoire was profiled, and TCRdb retains in-frame clones only, with some absent. V and J calls and clone size are copied from that table; D and trimming were computed from the DNA. The table includes just under 60,000 clones, approximately 80% detected once. V was shortened by 6 bases and J by 7 bases, with 16 bases between the two germline ends. In germline, CDR1 is MNHNY, CDR2 SVGAGI (reference sequence). This CDR3 is built from 14 residues. The sample is drawn from a study of blood T cell repertoires in COVID-19.

This receptor was identified in a human donor in a cohort sampled during active COVID-19. This chain joins TRBV6-6 and TRBJ1-5, with a possible D match to TRBD1 (6 bases). The sequencing sample was made of peripheral blood. The CDR3 here is CASRQQGRDQPQHF. CDR3 in DNA: TGTGCCAGCAGACAACAGGGTCGGGACCAGCCCCAGCATTTT.